This TCR beta chain was recorded in a study of shared clonotypes between healthy human individuals. The CDR3 sequence is 14 residues long. Trimming removed 1 base from V and 5 bases from J; junction bases left unmatched: 4. Germline CDR1 SGDLS, CDR2 YYNGEE. This clone was recorded a few times. In CD8 memory, CD45RO+ cells were put together with CCR7-negative CD45RA+ TemRA cells. Sequencing used immunoSEQ multiplex PCR; TCRdb keeps in-frame clones, though not all of them. The data contain 85,000 to 100,000 clones, almost 70% of them singletons. This receptor was taken from a man aged 30 to 39 in good health. Material for sequencing was memory CD8+ T cells sorted from blood. Subset described: CD45RO+ cells pooled with CCR7-negative TemRA cells. The chain links TRBV9 to TRBJ2-3, with 7 bases matching TRBD2. Here the CDR3 reads CASSVTQREDTQYF. Written as DNA, the CDR3 is TGTGCCAGCAGCGTAACTCAGCGGGAAGATACGCAGTATTTT.